Each of the 5 T cell receptor beta chains below was sequenced from the same sample in a study of post-analysis software for immune sequencing data. Overall study findings and caveats: TRBV5-6, TRBV5-1 and TRBV20-1 belonged to a set of about five TRBV segments that were more frequent in patients than controls.

These receptors' targets are unknown. Unique molecular identifiers tagged the TCR beta cDNA libraries. TCRdb itself ran the PCR reads through MiXCR, one entry per CDR3 protein. The table has 600,000 to 700,000 distinct CDR3 sequences, 55% to 60% seen once. The sample taken for sequencing was blood. These receptors all stem from a girl aged 2 to 9 with multiple sclerosis.

The chain carries TRBV4-1 and TRBJ2-1, with TRBD2 matching 16 bases. V lost 3 bases to trimming and J lost 4 bases; unmatched junction nucleotides: 9. The CDR3 runs 19 residues. Germline CDR1 reads MGHRA; CDR2 reads YSYEKL. CDR3 sequence (DNA): TGCGCCAGCAGCCACCCGGGACTAGCGGGAGGGCCCCGTTACAATGAGCAGTTCTTC. Its translation: CASSHPGLAGGPRYNEQFF.

The chain uses TRBV5-1 and TRBJ2-5; D is unclear. Germline CDR1 and CDR2: SGHRS and YFSETQ. Trimming left V 9 bases short and J 1 base short, with 13 bases between. The CDR3 has 13 amino acids. This CDR3 is CATKRELQETQYF. CDR3 bases: TGCGCCACCAAGAGAGAACTCCAAGAGACCCAGTACTTC.

This clonotype has only a few counts. J is TRBJ2-1 and V is TRBV9; 13 positions match TRBD2. V shed 4 bases and J 8 bases; nucleotides not matched to a gene: 9. Germline V lookup: CDR1 SGDLS, CDR2 YYNGEE. CDR3 length: 16 amino acids. The CDR3 region is CASSFQTSGGAHEQFF. The CDR3 nucleotides are TGTGCCAGCAGCTTTCAAACTAGCGGGGGGGCCCATGAGCAGTTCTTC.

This clonotype showed up just a few times. The V call is TRBV10-3, the J call TRBJ1-5; D might be TRBD1 (5 bases). The CDR3 runs to 14 residues. Per the germline V gene, CDR1 is ENHRY and CDR2 is SYGVKD. Trimming removed 3 bases at V and 6 bases at J, with 12 bases between. The CDR3 region is CAISDKRGGQPQHF. The CDR3, as DNA: TGTGCCATCAGTGATAAAAGGGGAGGTCAGCCCCAGCATTTT.

V usage is TRBV20-1 and J usage is TRBJ2-1, with 7 positions matching TRBD2. Trimming cost V 4 bases and J 2 bases; bases outside gene matches: 2. Per the germline V gene, CDR1 is DFQATT and CDR2 is SNEGSKA (reference sequence). There are 13 residues in the CDR3. CDR3 sequence reads: CSANLAAYNEQFF. DNA of the CDR3: TGCAGTGCTAACCTAGCGGCCTACAATGAGCAGTTCTTC.